This TCR beta chain was sequenced for a study of T cells in Graves' hyperthyroidism and ophthalmopathy. Study-wide findings and caveats: Ophthalmopathy prediction by the model preceded onset by a median approximately 6.9 months. Also found in blood were most expanded thyroid clonotypes above 0.001. By a 13 V-J model, ophthalmopathy was set apart from stable hyperthyroidism.

Using RNA transcripts as the source, TCR beta CDR3 regions were amplified. TCR CDR3 regions were first amplified by RT-PCR with HTBI primers. Each CDR3 protein is one row after TCRdb ran MiXCR on the multiplex PCR reads. This sample has 550,000 to 700,000 distinct CDR3 sequences, with around 45% found just once. Uncontrolled infection, other autoimmune disease, pregnancy or lactation barred patients from enrollment. To note about this clonotype: Antigen unknown.

The germline V gene has CDR1 SGDLS and CDR2 YYNGEE. V gave up 4 bases and J gave up 9 bases, with 23 bases separating them. CDR3 size: 16 residues. Specimen: peripheral blood or thyroid tissue (not recorded which). This sequence joins TRBV9 and TRBJ2-1; a weak D match, TRBD2 (7 bases). This sequence originates from an adult woman with Graves' disease, either hyperthyroidism or ophthalmopathy (not recorded which). The CDR3 nucleotides read TGTGCCAGCAGCCCAACCTGGGAGTGGGGAGGGGGTGAGCAGTTCTTC. It is translated as CASSPTWEWGGGEQFF.